The 22 T cell receptor beta chains in this list originate from one sample, sequenced in a study of CD8+CD57+ T cells in acquired aplastic anemia. CDR3 and TCR beta VDJ profiling relied on a genomic DNA template. TCRdb reprocessed the reads via MiXCR and lists one record per CDR3 protein. The table includes hundreds of thousands of distinct CDR3 sequences, under 80% detected once. Sample: sorted CD4+, CD8+, or CD8+CD57+ T cells (not recorded which) from PBMCs. These receptors were taken from a human donor in good health, serving as a control.

The V call is TRBV5-5, the J call TRBJ1-1, with D possibly matching TRBD1 (5 bases). With 5 bases removed from V and 7 bases from J, the gap between germline ends came to 12 bases. The CDR3 totals 12 residues. Looked up from germline, CDR1 is SGHKS and CDR2 is YYEKEE (reference sequence). The DNA of the CDR3 is TGTGCCAGCAGTTTCGGGGGGTTTGAAGCTTTCTTT. Translating it yields CASSFGGFEAFF.

The chain is built from TRBV12-3 or TRBV12-4 and TRBJ1-5; D not certain. Trimming left V 2 bases short and J 7 bases short, with 12 bases between. The CDR3 loop spans 14 amino acids. CDR3 coding DNA: TGTGCCAGCAGTTTATCTATGGGGAACCAGCCCCAGCATTTT. Translation: CASSLSMGNQPQHF.

The rearrangement links TRBV15 to TRBJ2-3; unclear D gene. The CDR3 loop spans 13 amino acids. Trimming stripped 3 bases from V and 5 bases from J, with 9 bases between. Per the germline V gene, CDR1 is LNHNV and CDR2 is YYDKDF (reference sequence). The CDR3 is CATSSGPRDTQYF. The CDR3 nucleotides are TGTGCCACCAGCAGCGGACCTCGAGATACGCAGTATTTT.

V is TRBV9 and J is TRBJ2-1, with 10 positions matching TRBD2. CDR3 length: 15 residues. V was pared by 5 bases and J by 8 bases, with 10 bases of the junction left unmatched. The germline V gene has CDR1 SGDLS and CDR2 YYNGEE. The CDR3 is CASRWSGGDYYEQFF. In DNA form, the CDR3 reads TGTGCCAGCAGGTGGAGCGGGGGGGATTATTATGAGCAGTTCTTC.

V gene TRBV25-1 combines with J gene TRBJ2-3; 9 bases fit TRBD2. Germline CDR1 and CDR2: MGHDK and SYGVNS. The CDR3 has 14 residues. Unmatched junction bases numbered 7, after V lost 6 bases and J lost 6 bases. CDR3 nucleotide sequence: TGTGCCAGCAGGGGGGGCGGGGGGGCCGATACGCAGTATTTT. Translated: CASRGGGGADTQYF.

The chain links TRBV7-2 to TRBJ2-7; possible D gene TRBD2, 6 bases. The CDR3 is 15 amino acids. Between the trimmed V and J ends, which lost 3 bases and 13 bases, there was a span of 25 bases. Germline assignment: CDR1 SGHTA and CDR2 FQGNSA. CDR3 sequence reads: CASSFGSTHTQDFYF. CDR3 DNA sequence: TGTGCCAGCAGCTTCGGGAGCACACATACGCAGGATTTTTACTTC.

The table lists this clonotype with many counts. This chain joins TRBV20-1 and TRBJ1-2, with 8 bases lining up with TRBD1. The J segment lost 3 bases and the V segment lost 5 bases, leaving 17 bases of the junction unmatched. Germline CDR1 is DFQATT and CDR2 is SNEGSKA (reference sequence). CDR3 length: 17 residues. CDR3 DNA: TGCAGTGCTCCCCTAAAGCCCGGACAGGGTCTCGACTATGGCTACACCTTC. Protein: CSAPLKPGQGLDYGYTF.

J is TRBJ1-2 and V is TRBV5-1; D gene uncertain. Germline CDR1 reads SGHRS; CDR2 reads YFSETQ. V shed 0 bases and J shed 3 bases, with 12 bases lying between them. The CDR3 runs 15 residues. This CDR3 is CASSLAAVLDYGYTF. The CDR3 nucleotides are TGCGCCAGCAGCTTGGCCGCAGTTCTCGACTATGGCTACACCTTC.

This rearrangement joins TRBV5-1 to TRBJ2-3; D perhaps matches TRBD1 (6 bases). This CDR3 has 15 amino acids. Germline V CDR1 and CDR2: SGHRS, YFSETQ. The germline V and J ends were trimmed by 5 bases and 4 bases, with 17 bases remaining between them. CDR3 coding DNA: TGCGCCAGCAGTTCCGGGACAAAATTCGCAGATACGCAGTATTTT. The encoded protein is CASSSGTKFADTQYF.

This chain joins TRBV5-1 and TRBJ1-2, with D unresolved. The V end lost 0 bases, the J end lost 4 bases, and 19 bases lay between the germline ends. The length of the CDR3 is 17 residues. Germline-derived CDR1 and CDR2 are SGHRS and YFSETQ. CDR3 sequence reads: CASSLGRDSPGGYGYTF. CDR3 coding DNA: TGCGCCAGCAGCTTGGGCAGAGACTCACCGGGCGGCTATGGCTACACCTTC.

The chain combines TRBV10-1 with TRBJ1-5, with a weak D call TRBD1 (5 bases). This CDR3 contains 16 residues. Germline V gives CDR1 WNHNN, CDR2 SYGVQD (reference sequence). Between the trimmed V and J ends, which lost 1 base and 2 bases, there was a span of 12 bases. CDR3 sequence: CASSEYGGSGNQPQHF. Here the CDR3 DNA reads TGCGCCAGCAGTGAGTACGGGGGGTCGGGCAATCAGCCCCAGCATTTT.

The chain recombines TRBV5-6 with TRBJ1-3, with D uncertain. The CDR3 loop spans 16 amino acids. Germline lookup yields CDR1 SGHDT and CDR2 YYEEEE. V dropped 5 bases and J dropped 0 bases, with 15 bases sitting between them. The CDR3 sequence: CASSRETPLSGNTIYF. The CDR3 nucleotides are TGTGCCAGCAGTCGCGAGACCCCTCTCTCTGGAAACACCATATATTTT.

Of note for this clonotype: The missing conserved phenylalanine or tryptophan at the end of this CDR3 makes a read error likely. V gene TRBV5-1 combines with J gene TRBJ1-4; D is unclear. Germline CDR1 SGHRS, CDR2 YFSETQ. CDR3 size: 16 residues. The CDR3 region has the DNA TGTGCCAGCAAAACACTACCCCAGGAATCTAATGAAAAACTGTTTTCT. Residues: CASKTLPQESNEKLFS.

V is TRBV30 and J is TRBJ2-7, with D tentatively TRBD2 (7 bases). Per the germline V gene, CDR1 is GTSNPN and CDR2 is SVGIG (reference sequence). The CDR3 has 13 amino acids. Trimming left V 6 bases short and J 0 bases short, with 12 bases between. As DNA, the CDR3 is TGTGCCTGTGTAGGGGGGGTCTCCTACGAGCAGTACTTC. This translates into CACVGGVSYEQYF.

The gene calls are TRBV9 and TRBJ2-2; a weak D match, TRBD2 (7 bases). V dropped 4 bases and J dropped 6 bases, with 16 bases sitting between them. This CDR3 region has 15 residues. The germline CDR1 and CDR2 sequences are SGDLS and YYNGEE. This CDR3 reads CASSRGGTKAGELFF. For the CDR3, the DNA is TGTGCCAGCAGCCGAGGGGGGACTAAAGCCGGGGAGCTGTTTTTT.

The V gene is TRBV25-1, the J gene TRBJ1-6; TRBD1 matches 8 bases. Germline CDR1 MGHDK, CDR2 SYGVNS. J lost 10 bases, V lost 4 bases, and 6 bases had no gene match. The CDR3 runs 14 residues. This CDR3 is CASSVGTGGSPLHF. The CDR3 DNA is TGTGCCAGCAGTGTTGGGACAGGAGGGTCACCCCTCCACTTT.

The sample holds one count of this clonotype. A read error may account for a junction end that differs from germline. The chain couples TRBV7-2 to TRBJ2-5, with D uncertain. Germline V CDR1 and CDR2: SGHTA, FQGNSA. CDR3 length: 14 amino acids. The CDR3 here is CATSSDTEKETQYF. The CDR3, as DNA: TGTGCCACCAGCTCTGATACAGAGAAAGAGACCCAGTACTTC.

The J gene is TRBJ1-6, the V gene TRBV4-3; 9 bases map to TRBD1. Germline CDR1 and CDR2: LGHNA and YSLEER. The CDR3 spans 15 residues. Germline trimming cut 1 base from V and 11 bases from J; bases unmatched to any gene: 6. The CDR3 nucleotides are TGCGCCAGCAGCCAAGGGACAGGGGTTGCGGCACCCCTCCACTTT. Translation: CASSQGTGVAAPLHF.

This clonotype was detected ten times or more. The chain recombines TRBV6-2 or TRBV6-3 with TRBJ2-7; D might be TRBD2 (5 bases). Germline CDR1 MNHEY, CDR2 SVGEGT. The V end was cut by 7 bases, the J end by 0 bases, with 13 bases between. The CDR3 covers 14 residues. As DNA, the CDR3 is TGTGCCAGCATTCCGACGGGGAGCTCCTACGAGCAGTACTTC. Its protein is CASIPTGSSYEQYF.

This clonotype has a single count. The rearrangement links TRBV7-2 to TRBJ1-6; 7 positions agree with TRBD1. Trimming took 5 bases from V and 18 from J; bases not matched to a gene: 19. This CDR3 spans 15 amino acids. CDR1 and CDR2 (germline): SGHTA, FQGNSA. The CDR3 DNA reads TGTGCCAGCAGCCCAGCAGGGGGAGGGAACTATGGCTACCACTTT. Its translation is CASSPAGGGNYGYHF.

Concerning this clonotype: Sequence at one end of the junction differs from germline and may be a read error. CDR3 coding DNA: TGTGCCATCAGCCCGGCACACGGGTCACCATTAGCTTTC. This encodes CAISPAHGSPLAF. The chain employs TRBV7-2 and TRBJ2-7, with D uncertain. Germline assignment: CDR1 SGHTA and CDR2 FQGNSA. The CDR3 contains 13 residues.

CDR3 bases: TGTGCCAGCAGCGTAGTGGGGGGGGAGCGGCAGTACTTC. Protein sequence: CASSVVGGERQYF. The chain combines TRBV9 with TRBJ2-7; TRBD2 matches at 7 bases. Germline CDR1 and CDR2: SGDLS and YYNGEE. Unmatched junction bases numbered 6, after V lost 0 bases and J lost 9 bases. The CDR3 runs to 13 residues.